Each of the 14 T cell receptor beta chains below was sequenced from the same sample in a study of T cell repertoires in cytomegalovirus infection. TCRdb independently ran MiXCR on the reads; one entry per CDR3 protein. The table lists hundreds of thousands of distinct CDR3 sequences, roughly 30% of them singletons. Their cognate antigens are unknown. Specimen: cultured PBMCs, collected from culture after CMV antigen stimulation. The receptors here all came from a human donor in good health (CMV status not recorded). Some clones in this sample may be carry-over from other donors' samples.

This sequence joins TRBV19 and TRBJ2-7; TRBD2 is a possible D gene (6 bases). Per the germline V gene, CDR1 is LNHDA and CDR2 is SQIVND (reference sequence). CDR3 length: 15 residues. V lost 6 bases to trimming and J lost 3 bases, with 18 bases between them. The CDR3 nucleotides are TGTGCCAGTAGCATCGTGGCGGGGTTTATCTACGAGCAGTACTTC. As protein: CASSIVAGFIYEQYF.

This clonotype was observed many times. V is TRBV7-2 and J is TRBJ2-7; 10 bases line up with TRBD1. The CDR3 is made up of 14 amino acids. Germline assignment: CDR1 SGHTA and CDR2 FQGNSA. After removal of 5 bases from V and 6 bases from J, the junction contained 7 bases not matched to a gene. CDR3 DNA: TGTGCCAGCAGCCTTAGGGGACAGGGGCGCGAGCAGTACTTC. It yields the protein CASSLRGQGREQYF.

The rearrangement uses TRBV9 and TRBJ2-1, with no clear D. CDR1 is SGDLS, CDR2 YYNGEE, per germline. This CDR3 contains 14 residues. V lost 4 bases and J lost 3, with 11 bases in between. The CDR3 spells CASSPRTIYNEQFF. The CDR3 coding sequence is TGTGCCAGCAGCCCACGGACGATCTACAATGAGCAGTTCTTC.

Of note for this clonotype: Being one base from a much bigger clone, this may be a read error. The gene calls are TRBV7-6 and TRBJ1-1; D is undetermined. The CDR3 loop spans 13 amino acids. The germline V gene encodes CDR1 SGHVS and CDR2 FNYEAQ. V lost 3 bases, J lost 1 base, and 6 bases lay in between. CDR3 region: CASSFAQNTEAFF. CDR3 nucleotide sequence: TGTGCCAGCAGCTTTGCCCAGAACACTGAAGCTTTCTTT.

The chain joins TRBV7-6 to TRBJ2-1, with D unresolved. The germline V gene has CDR1 SGHVS and CDR2 FNYEAQ. The CDR3 runs to 14 residues. V lost 1 base and J 3 bases, leaving 7 bases between the germline ends. The CDR3 loop reads CASSLVHSYNEQFF. In DNA, the CDR3 is TGTGCCAGCAGCTTAGTTCACAGCTACAATGAGCAGTTCTTC.

This clonotype has at least ten counts. V usage is TRBV12-3 or TRBV12-4 and J usage is TRBJ2-5, with D tentatively TRBD1 (5 bases). The V end was cut by 6 bases, the J end by 2 bases, with 7 bases between. The CDR3 contains 12 residues. The CDR3 loop is CASRAGQETQYF. The CDR3 DNA is TGTGCCAGCAGAGCAGGGCAAGAGACCCAGTACTTC.

The chain carries TRBV20-1 and TRBJ1-2; D gene ambiguous. Germline CDR1 DFQATT, CDR2 SNEGSKA (reference sequence). V shed 4 bases and J shed 6 bases, with 9 bases lying between them. The CDR3 is 11 residues long. CDR3 sequence reads: CSAIRADGYTF. The CDR3 DNA reads TGCAGTGCTATACGGGCAGATGGCTACACCTTC.

Here the CDR3 DNA reads TGTGCCATACTCGGGGCCAACGTCCTGACTTTC. Its translation is CAILGANVLTF. This chain connects TRBV7-8 to TRBJ2-6; no definite D call. This CDR3 has 11 amino acids. Trimming shortened V by 10 bases and J by 4 bases, and 5 bases separated the two germline ends. Germline CDR1 SGHVS, CDR2 FQNEAQ.

This clonotype came up once. The chain uses TRBV20-1 and TRBJ1-5; D gene ambiguous. The CDR3 has 15 residues. Trimming removed 0 bases at V and 6 bases at J, with 15 bases between. From germline, CDR1 is DFQATT and CDR2 SNEGSKA (reference sequence). In nucleotides, the CDR3 is TGCAGTGCTAGAGACCCCCGGGATCCGGGTCAGCCCCAGCATTTT. Translating it yields CSARDPRDPGQPQHF.

This chain links TRBV4-3 with TRBJ1-4, with no clear D. V lost 1 base to trimming and J lost 7 bases, with 10 bases between them. Germline assignment: CDR1 LGHNA and CDR2 YSLEER. The CDR3 is 14 amino acids. CDR3 sequence reads: CASSQADYPEKLFF. The CDR3 DNA is TGCGCCAGCAGCCAAGCCGACTACCCTGAAAAACTGTTTTTT.

The table lists this clonotype with a few counts. This chain connects TRBV7-6 to TRBJ2-1, with D possibly TRBD2 on 7 matching bases. CDR3 length equals 16 residues. V gave up 5 bases and J gave up 8 bases, with 22 bases separating them. Germline lookup yields CDR1 SGHVS and CDR2 FNYEAQ. CDR3 sequence reads: CASSPELAGAGDEQFF. CDR3 sequence (DNA): TGTGCCAGCAGCCCAGAGTTGGCGGGGGCGGGCGATGAGCAGTTCTTC. The full variable domain, completed using reference TRBV7-6 and TRBJ2-1, is GAGVSQSPRYKVTKRGQDVALRCDPISGHVSLYWYRQALGQGPEFLTYFNYEAQQDKSGLPNDRFSAERPEGSISTLTIQRTEQRDSAMYRCASSPELAGAGDEQFFGPGTRLTVL.

Many counts were recorded for this clonotype. The V call is TRBV7-2, the J call TRBJ2-5, with 14 bases aligning to TRBD2. After removal of 5 bases from V and 4 bases from J, the junction contained 6 bases not matched to a gene. The CDR3 has 16 residues. Looked up from germline, CDR1 is SGHTA and CDR2 is FQGNSA. The CDR3 spells CASSLRLAGGGETQYF. CDR3 sequence (DNA): TGTGCCAGCAGCCTAAGACTAGCGGGAGGGGGAGAGACCCAGTACTTC. The variable domain in full, completed from reference TRBV7-2 and TRBJ2-5, reads GAGVSQSPSNKVTEKGKDVELRCDPISGHTALYWYRQSLGQGLEFLIYFQGNSAPDKSGLPSDRFSAERTGGSVSTLTIQRTQQEDSAVYLCASSLRLAGGGETQYFGPGTRLLVL.

The chain couples TRBV6-2 or TRBV6-3 to TRBJ2-1; D gene ambiguous. Looked up from germline, CDR1 is MNHEY and CDR2 is SVGEGT. Trimming pared 7 bases from V and 8 bases from J, leaving 9 bases between. This CDR3 comprises 11 residues. CDR3 in DNA: TGTGCCAGCACCGCGTATGATGAGCAGTTCTTC. This translates into CASTAYDEQFF.

This rearrangement joins TRBV7-4 to TRBJ2-7; D possibly uses TRBD1 or TRBD2 (5 bases each). The ends were cut back, 5 bases at V and 5 bases at J, with 16 bases in the middle. CDR3 length equals 14 residues. In germline, CDR1 is SGHVT, CDR2 SQSDAQ. The chain's CDR3 is CASSPRAREDEQYF. CDR3 sequence (DNA): TGTGCCAGCAGCCCGAGGGCCAGGGAAGACGAGCAGTACTTC.